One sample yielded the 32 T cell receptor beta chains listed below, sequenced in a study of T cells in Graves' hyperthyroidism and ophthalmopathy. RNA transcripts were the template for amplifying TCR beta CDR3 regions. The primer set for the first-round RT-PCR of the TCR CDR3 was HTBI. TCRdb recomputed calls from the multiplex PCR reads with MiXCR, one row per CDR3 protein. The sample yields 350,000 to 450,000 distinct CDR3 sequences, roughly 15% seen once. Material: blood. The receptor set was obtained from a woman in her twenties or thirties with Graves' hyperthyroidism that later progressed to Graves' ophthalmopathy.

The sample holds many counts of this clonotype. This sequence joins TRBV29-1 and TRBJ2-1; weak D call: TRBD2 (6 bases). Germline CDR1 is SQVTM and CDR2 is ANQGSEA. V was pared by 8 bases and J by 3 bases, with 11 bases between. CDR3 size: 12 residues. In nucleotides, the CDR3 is TGCAGCCTTGGGCGGGACTACAATGAGCAGTTCTTC. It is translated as CSLGRDYNEQFF.

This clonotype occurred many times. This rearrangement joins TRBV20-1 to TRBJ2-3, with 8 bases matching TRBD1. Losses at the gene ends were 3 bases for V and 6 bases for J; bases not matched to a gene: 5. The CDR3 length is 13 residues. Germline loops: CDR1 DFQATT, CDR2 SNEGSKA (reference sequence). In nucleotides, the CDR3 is TGCAGTGCTAGGCGCAGGGGGCTGGATACGCAGTATTTT. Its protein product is CSARRRGLDTQYF.

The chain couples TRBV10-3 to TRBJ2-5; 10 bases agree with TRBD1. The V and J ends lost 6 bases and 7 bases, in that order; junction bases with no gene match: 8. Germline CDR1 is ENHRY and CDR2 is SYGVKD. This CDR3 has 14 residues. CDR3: CAISGGQGPRTQYF. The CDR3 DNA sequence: TGTGCCATCAGCGGGGGACAGGGGCCCAGGACCCAGTACTTC.

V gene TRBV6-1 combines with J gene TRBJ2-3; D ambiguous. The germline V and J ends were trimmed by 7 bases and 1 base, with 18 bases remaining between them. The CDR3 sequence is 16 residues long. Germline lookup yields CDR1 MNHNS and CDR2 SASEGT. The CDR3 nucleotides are TGTGCCAGCACCCCCCTTAGTGGGCAGGGCACAGATACGCAGTATTTT. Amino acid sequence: CASTPLSGQGTDTQYF.

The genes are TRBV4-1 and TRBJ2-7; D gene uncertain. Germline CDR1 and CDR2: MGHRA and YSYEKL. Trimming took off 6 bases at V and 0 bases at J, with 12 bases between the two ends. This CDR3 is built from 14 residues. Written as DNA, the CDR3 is TGCGCCAGCAGACACCGGGCGATCTCCTACGAGCAGTACTTC. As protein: CASRHRAISYEQYF.

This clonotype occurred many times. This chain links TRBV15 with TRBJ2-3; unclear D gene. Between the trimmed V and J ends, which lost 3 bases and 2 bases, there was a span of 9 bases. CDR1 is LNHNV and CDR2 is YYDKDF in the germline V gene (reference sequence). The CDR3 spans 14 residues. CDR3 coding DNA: TGTGCCACCAGCAGGAGGACGGCCACAGATACGCAGTATTTT. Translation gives CATSRRTATDTQYF. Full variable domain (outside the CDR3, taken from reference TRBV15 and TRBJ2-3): DAMVIQNPRYQVTQFGKPVTLSCSQTLNHNVMYWYQQKSSQAPKLLFHYYDKDFNNEADTPDNFQSRRPNTSFCFLDIRSPGLGDTAMYLCATSRRTATDTQYFGPGTRLTVL.

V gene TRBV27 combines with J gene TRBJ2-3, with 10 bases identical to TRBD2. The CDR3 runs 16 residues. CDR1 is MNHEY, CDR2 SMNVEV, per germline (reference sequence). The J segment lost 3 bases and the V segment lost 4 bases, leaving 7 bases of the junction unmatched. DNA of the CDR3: TGTGCCAGCAGTTATCTAGCGGGGGATGTGACAGATACGCAGTATTTT. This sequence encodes CASSYLAGDVTDTQYF.

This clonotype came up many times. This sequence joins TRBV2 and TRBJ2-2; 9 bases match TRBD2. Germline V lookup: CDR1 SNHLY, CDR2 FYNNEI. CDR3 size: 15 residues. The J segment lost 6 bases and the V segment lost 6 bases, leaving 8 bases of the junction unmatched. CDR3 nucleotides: TGTGCCAGCAGGCAAGGTAGCGGGAGCCCCGGGGAGCTGTTTTTT. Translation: CASRQGSGSPGELFF.

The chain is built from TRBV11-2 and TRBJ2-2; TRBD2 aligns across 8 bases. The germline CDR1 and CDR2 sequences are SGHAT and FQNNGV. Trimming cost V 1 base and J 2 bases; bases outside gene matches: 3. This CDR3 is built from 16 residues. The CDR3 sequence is CASSLGLARNTGELFF. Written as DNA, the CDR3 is TGTGCCAGCAGCTTAGGACTAGCGCGCAACACCGGGGAGCTGTTTTTT.

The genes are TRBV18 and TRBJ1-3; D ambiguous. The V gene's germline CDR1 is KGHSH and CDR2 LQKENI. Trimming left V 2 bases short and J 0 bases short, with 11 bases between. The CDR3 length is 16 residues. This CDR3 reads CASSPGHPDSGNTIYF. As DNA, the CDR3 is TGTGCCAGCTCACCAGGGCACCCGGACTCTGGAAACACCATATATTTT.

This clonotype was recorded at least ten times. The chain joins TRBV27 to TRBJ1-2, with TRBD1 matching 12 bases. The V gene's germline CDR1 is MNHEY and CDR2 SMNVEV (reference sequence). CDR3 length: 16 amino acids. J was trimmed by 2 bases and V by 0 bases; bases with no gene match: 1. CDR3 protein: CASSLSGTGGNYGYTF. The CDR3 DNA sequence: TGTGCCAGCAGTTTATCCGGGACAGGGGGCAACTATGGCTACACCTTC.

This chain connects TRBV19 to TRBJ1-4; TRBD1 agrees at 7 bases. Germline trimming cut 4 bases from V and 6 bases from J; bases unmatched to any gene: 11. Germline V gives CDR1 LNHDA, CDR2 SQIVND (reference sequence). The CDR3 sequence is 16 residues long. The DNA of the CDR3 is TGTGCCAGTAGTAAACGACAGGGAAGCAGTGATGAAAAACTGTTTTTT. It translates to CASSKRQGSSDEKLFF.

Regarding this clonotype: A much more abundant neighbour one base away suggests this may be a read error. The CDR3 DNA reads as TGTGCCAGCAGCTTAGTCGGAGGGTTTGGCACAGATACGCAGTGTTTT. Translated, it gives CASSLVGGFGTDTQCF. The chain combines TRBV7-6 with TRBJ2-3; D perhaps matches TRBD2 (6 bases). The CDR3 has 16 residues. Looked up from germline, CDR1 is SGHVS and CDR2 is FNYEAQ.

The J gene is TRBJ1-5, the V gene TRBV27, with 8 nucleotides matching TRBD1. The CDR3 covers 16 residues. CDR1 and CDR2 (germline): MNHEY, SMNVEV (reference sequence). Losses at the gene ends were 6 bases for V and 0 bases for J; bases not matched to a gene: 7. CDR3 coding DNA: TGTGCCAGCAGCGATACAGGGGGATATAGCAATCAGCCCCAGCATTTT. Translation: CASSDTGGYSNQPQHF.

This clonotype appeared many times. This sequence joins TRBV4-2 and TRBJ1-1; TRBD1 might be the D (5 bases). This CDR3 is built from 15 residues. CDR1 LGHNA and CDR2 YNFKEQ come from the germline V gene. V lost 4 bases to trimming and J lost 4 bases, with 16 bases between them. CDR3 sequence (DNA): TGTGCCAGCAGCCTGAGAGGCGGGGGTGGCACTGAAGCTTTCTTT. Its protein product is CASSLRGGGGTEAFF.

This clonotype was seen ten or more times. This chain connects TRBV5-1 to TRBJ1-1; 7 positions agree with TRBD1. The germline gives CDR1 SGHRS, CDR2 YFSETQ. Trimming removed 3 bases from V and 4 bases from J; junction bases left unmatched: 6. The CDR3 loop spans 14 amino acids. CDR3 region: CASSSGDRFTEAFF. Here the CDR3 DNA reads TGCGCCAGCAGCTCGGGGGACAGATTCACTGAAGCTTTCTTT.

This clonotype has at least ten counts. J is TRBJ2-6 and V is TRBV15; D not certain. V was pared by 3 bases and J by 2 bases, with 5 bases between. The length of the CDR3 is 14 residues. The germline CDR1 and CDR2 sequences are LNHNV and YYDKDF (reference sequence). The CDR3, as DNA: TGTGCCACCAGCAGGACGGCTGGGGCCAACGTCCTGACTTTC. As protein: CATSRTAGANVLTF.

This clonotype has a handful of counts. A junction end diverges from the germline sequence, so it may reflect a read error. This CDR3 reads CASSLLASGLDGHTF. CDR3 in DNA: TGTGCCAGCAGTTTATTGGCGTCAGGGCTTGATGGCCACACCTTC. The chain links TRBV27 to TRBJ1-2; D is possibly TRBD1 (5 bases). Germline V gene sequence: CDR1 MNHEY, CDR2 SMNVEV (reference sequence). The length of the CDR3 is 15 residues.

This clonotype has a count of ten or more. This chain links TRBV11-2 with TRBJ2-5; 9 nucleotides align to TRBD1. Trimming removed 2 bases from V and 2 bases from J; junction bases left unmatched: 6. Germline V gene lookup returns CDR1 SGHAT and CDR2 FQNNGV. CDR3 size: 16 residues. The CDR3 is CASSLIGTGLQETQYF. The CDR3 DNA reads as TGTGCCAGCAGCTTAATCGGGACAGGGCTACAAGAGACCCAGTACTTC.

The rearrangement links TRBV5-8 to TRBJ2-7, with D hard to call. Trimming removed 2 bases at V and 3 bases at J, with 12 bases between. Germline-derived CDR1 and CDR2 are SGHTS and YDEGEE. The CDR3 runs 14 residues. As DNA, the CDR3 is TGTGCCAGCAGCTTCGGATACCCGAGCTACGAGCAGTACTTC. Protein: CASSFGYPSYEQYF.

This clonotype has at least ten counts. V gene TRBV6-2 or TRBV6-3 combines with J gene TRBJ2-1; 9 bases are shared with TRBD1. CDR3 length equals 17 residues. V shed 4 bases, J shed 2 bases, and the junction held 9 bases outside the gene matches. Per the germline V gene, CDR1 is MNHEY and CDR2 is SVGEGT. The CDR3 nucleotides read TGTGCCAGCAGTTCCTGGACAGGGGAGTCAGCCTACAATGAGCAGTTCTTC. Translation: CASSSWTGESAYNEQFF.

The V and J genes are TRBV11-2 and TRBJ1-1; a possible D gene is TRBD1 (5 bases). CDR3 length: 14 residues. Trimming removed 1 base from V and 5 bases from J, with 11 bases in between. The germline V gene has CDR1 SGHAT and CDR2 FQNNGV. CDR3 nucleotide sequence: TGTGCCAGCAGCTTAGTGAGGGGCTATACTGAAGCTTTCTTT. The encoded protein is CASSLVRGYTEAFF.

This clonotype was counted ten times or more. The CDR3 nucleotides read TGTGCCAGCAGTTTGGCAGGGGATCATGGCTACACCTTC. This translates into CASSLAGDHGYTF. V usage is TRBV25-1 and J usage is TRBJ1-2, with D tentatively TRBD1 (6 bases). Trimming took 5 bases from V and 6 from J, leaving 13 bases between them. CDR1 is MGHDK, CDR2 SYGVNS, per germline. The CDR3 is 13 amino acids.

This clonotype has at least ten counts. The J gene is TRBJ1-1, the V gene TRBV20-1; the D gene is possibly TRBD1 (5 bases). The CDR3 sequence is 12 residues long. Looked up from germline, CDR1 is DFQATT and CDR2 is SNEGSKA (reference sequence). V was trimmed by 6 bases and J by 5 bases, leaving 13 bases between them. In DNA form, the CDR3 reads TGCAGTGCCCGACGAGGGGTGACTGAAGCTTTCTTT. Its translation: CSARRGVTEAFF.

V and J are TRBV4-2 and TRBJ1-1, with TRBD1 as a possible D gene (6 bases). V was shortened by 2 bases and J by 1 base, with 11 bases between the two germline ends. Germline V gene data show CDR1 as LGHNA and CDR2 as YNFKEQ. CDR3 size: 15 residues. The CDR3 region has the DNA TGTGCCAGCAGCCAATACGGACAGACGAACACTGAAGCTTTCTTT. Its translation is CASSQYGQTNTEAFF.

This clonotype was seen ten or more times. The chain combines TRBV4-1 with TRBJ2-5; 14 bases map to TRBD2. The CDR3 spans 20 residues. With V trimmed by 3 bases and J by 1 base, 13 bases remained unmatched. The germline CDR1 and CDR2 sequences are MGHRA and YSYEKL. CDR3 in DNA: TGCGCCAGCAGCCATCCCGCCCGACTAGCGGGGGGGCGAGGCCAAGAGACCCAGTACTTC. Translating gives CASSHPARLAGGRGQETQYF.

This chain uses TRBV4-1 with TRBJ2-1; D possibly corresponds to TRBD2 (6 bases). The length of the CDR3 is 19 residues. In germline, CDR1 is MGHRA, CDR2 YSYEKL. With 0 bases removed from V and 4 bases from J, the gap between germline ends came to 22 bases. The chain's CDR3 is CASSQDSPLIAADYNEQFF. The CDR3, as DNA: TGCGCCAGCAGCCAAGATAGCCCCCTCATAGCGGCTGATTACAATGAGCAGTTCTTC.

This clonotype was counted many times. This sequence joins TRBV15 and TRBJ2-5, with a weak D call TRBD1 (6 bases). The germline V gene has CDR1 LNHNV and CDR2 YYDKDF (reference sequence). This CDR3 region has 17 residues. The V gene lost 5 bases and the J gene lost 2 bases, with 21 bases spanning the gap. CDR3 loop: CATSPSLDRPLQETQYF. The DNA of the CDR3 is TGTGCCACCAGCCCGTCTCTTGACAGGCCCCTACAAGAGACCCAGTACTTC.

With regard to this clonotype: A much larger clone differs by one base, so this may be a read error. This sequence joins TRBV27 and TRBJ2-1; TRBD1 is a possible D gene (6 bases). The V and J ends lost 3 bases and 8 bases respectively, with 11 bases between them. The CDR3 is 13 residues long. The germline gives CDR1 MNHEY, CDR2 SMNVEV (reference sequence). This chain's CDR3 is CASSFRGFDEQFF. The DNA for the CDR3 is TGTGCCAGCAGTTTCAGGGGTTTTGATGAGCAGTTCTTC.

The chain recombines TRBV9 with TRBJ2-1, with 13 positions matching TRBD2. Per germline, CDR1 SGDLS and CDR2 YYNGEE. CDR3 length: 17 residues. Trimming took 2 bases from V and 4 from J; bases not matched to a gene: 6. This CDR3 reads CASSVIGLAGDYNEQFF. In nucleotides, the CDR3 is TGTGCCAGCAGCGTGATTGGACTAGCGGGGGATTACAATGAGCAGTTCTTC.

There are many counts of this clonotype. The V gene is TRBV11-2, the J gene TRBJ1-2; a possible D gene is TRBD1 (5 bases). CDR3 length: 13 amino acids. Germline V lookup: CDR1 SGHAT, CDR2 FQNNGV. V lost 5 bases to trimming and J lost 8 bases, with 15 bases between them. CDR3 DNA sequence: TGTGCCAGCAGCCCCCGGCAGGGTGGCGGCTACACCTTC. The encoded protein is CASSPRQGGGYTF.

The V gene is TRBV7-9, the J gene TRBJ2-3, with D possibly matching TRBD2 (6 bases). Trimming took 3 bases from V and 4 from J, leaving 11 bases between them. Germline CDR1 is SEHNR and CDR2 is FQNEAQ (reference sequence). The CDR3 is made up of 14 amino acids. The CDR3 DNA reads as TGTGCCAGCAGCTTCTCGGGAGACTCAGATACGCAGTATTTT. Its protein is CASSFSGDSDTQYF.